Presented here are 8 T cell receptor beta chains from one specimen sequenced in a study of blood T cells in healthy people across ages. It was with a sample-barcoded 5' primer and a J-beta primer mix that a second PCR of about 6 to 11 cycles was run. In TCRdb, the 5' RACE reads were re-called with MiXCR into one record per CDR3 protein. Of 750,000 to 950,000 distinct CDR3 sequences in the sample, roughly 50% were seen once. The sequenced sample consisted of blood. Source of these receptors: an elderly man in good health.

This clonotype has a handful of counts. The chain combines TRBV29-1 with TRBJ2-3; TRBD2 is a possible D gene (6 bases). The CDR3 spans 13 residues. The germline V gene has CDR1 SQVTM and CDR2 ANQGSEA. Trimming pared 0 bases from V and 4 bases from J, leaving 8 bases between. The CDR3 sequence: CSVEELAADTQYF. The CDR3 bases are TGCAGCGTTGAAGAACTAGCAGCAGATACGCAGTATTTT.

A few counts support this clonotype. The V call is TRBV5-4, the J call TRBJ2-3; 7 bases agree with TRBD2. This CDR3 is 16 amino acids long. J lost 4 bases, V lost 6 bases, and 14 bases had no gene match. Germline V gene lookup returns CDR1 SGHNT and CDR2 YYREEE (reference sequence). CDR3 DNA sequence: TGTGCCAGCACCCGGCCCGGCGAGGGAGGGGCAGATACGCAGTATTTT. Its protein is CASTRPGEGGADTQYF. Based on the CDR3 plus reference TRBV5-4 and TRBJ2-3, the full variable domain is ETGVTQSPTHLIKTRGQQVTLRCSSQSGHNTVSWYQQALGQGPQFIFQYYREEENGRGNFPPRFSGLQFPNYSSELNVNALELDDSALYLCASTRPGEGGADTQYFGPGTRLTVL.

The rearrangement links TRBV14 to TRBJ1-2; no definite D call. Germline lookup yields CDR1 SGHDN and CDR2 FVKESK. The V gene lost 1 base and the J gene lost 3 bases, with 9 bases spanning the gap. This CDR3 spans 14 amino acids. The CDR3 DNA reads as TGTGCCAGCAGCCAAGGGTCCGGGGACTATGGCTACACCTTC. Translation gives CASSQGSGDYGYTF.

V is TRBV20-1 and J is TRBJ2-4, with TRBD2 matching over 10 bases. The DNA matches TRBJ2-7 better at its end, which makes the J call doubtful. Germline CDR1 reads DFQATT; CDR2 reads SNEGSKA (reference sequence). CDR3 size: 14 residues. The CDR3 sequence: CSARVAGGTHEQYF. In DNA form, the CDR3 reads TGCAGTGCTAGAGTAGCGGGAGGTACCCACGAGCAGTACTTC.

This clonotype has only one observation. The V gene is TRBV6-6, the J gene TRBJ2-5, with a tentative D call TRBD1 (5 bases). V gave up 7 bases and J gave up 3 bases, with 9 bases separating them. This CDR3 has 12 amino acids. CDR1 and CDR2 (germline): MNHNY, SVGAGI (reference sequence). In DNA, the CDR3 is TGTGCCAGCAAAGACAGCGAAGAGACCCAGTACTTC. Translating it yields CASKDSEETQYF.

DNA of the CDR3: TGTGCCAGCAGTCGGGACAGGGGTGGGAACGAGCAGTACTTC. Translated: CASSRDRGGNEQYF. This chain links TRBV2 with TRBJ2-4, with 10 bases aligning to TRBD1. TRBJ2-7 explains the end of the DNA better; the J call may be wrong. Germline assignment: CDR1 SNHLY and CDR2 FYNNEI. This CDR3 is built from 14 residues.

This sequence joins TRBV7-2 and TRBJ2-5; 7 bases align to TRBD2. The closer fit of TRBJ2-7 to the DNA end suggests the J call may be wrong. CDR1 is SGHTA, CDR2 FQGNSA, per germline. This CDR3 comprises 13 residues. The CDR3 nucleotides are TGTGCCAGTACTCGAGCGGGATTTGGCGAGCAGTACTTC. Amino acids: CASTRAGFGEQYF.

This clonotype has a single count. CDR3 nucleotide sequence: TGTGCCAGCAGTTGGGACACCGAGCAGTACTTC. Its translation: CASSWDTEQYF. The chain recombines TRBV6-6 with TRBJ2-7; D may be TRBD1 (6 bases). The CDR3 is 11 residues long. Trimming shortened V by 4 bases and J by 6 bases, and 7 bases separated the two germline ends. Germline V CDR1 and CDR2: MNHNY, SVGAGI (reference sequence).